This T cell receptor (beta chain) was captured in a study of T cell responses to AZD1222 COVID-19 vaccine. The CDR3 is 16 residues long. V lost 2 bases to trimming and J lost 1 base, with 12 bases between them. Germline lookup yields CDR1 MDHEN and CDR2 SYDVKM. Whole-study results and caveats: Clonal diversity was possibly underestimated, and the donors were mostly white British, with more females.

Comment on this clone: No antigen is known for it.

Assay used: immunoSEQ multiplex PCR; TCRdb lists only in-frame clones, some missing. The profile shows more than 75,000 clones, roughly nine tenths of them singletons. The rearrangement uses TRBV28 and TRBJ1-5; no reliable D call. This sample comprised peripheral blood, obtained on day 0 of AZD1222 vaccination. This TCR was sampled from an adult in good health. The CDR3 here is CASSLGLLGSNQPQHF. The CDR3 DNA reads TGTGCCAGCAGTTTAGGCCTTCTAGGGAGCAATCAGCCCCAGCATTTT.